This T cell receptor (beta chain) was recovered during a study of T cells after yellow fever vaccination. TCRdb fed the 5' RACE reads into MiXCR, producing one record per CDR3 protein. The profile shows 200,000 to 250,000 distinct CDR3 sequences, 2.5% to 3.5% of them singletons. The CDR3 is 13 amino acids. The ends were cut back, 4 bases at V and 10 bases at J, with 14 bases in the middle. The germline V gene encodes CDR1 MNHNS and CDR2 SASEGT. A few counts support this clonotype. The source was CD4+ T cells sorted from PBMCs, collected 10 days after the yellow fever booster vaccination. The TCR was taken from a man aged 18 to 30 who received the YFV17D yellow fever vaccine. This chain connects TRBV6-1 to TRBJ2-1; tentatively, D is TRBD1 (6 bases). CDR3 coding DNA: TGTGCCAGCAGTGGAAACAGGGCCGGGGAGCAGTTCTTC. Protein: CASSGNRAGEQFF.